This T cell receptor beta chain was found in a study of blood T cell repertoires in COVID-19. In Seattle, patients joined the study during active infection and were tracked longitudinally. Germline V CDR1 and CDR2: MDHEN, SYDVKM. Trimming cost V 2 bases and J 0 bases; bases outside gene matches: 4. The CDR3 covers 16 residues. This table comes from immunoSEQ multiplex PCR, and its TCRdb copy is limited to in-frame clones, with some not included. The sample has over 250,000 clones; over 80% are singletons. The genes are TRBV28 and TRBJ2-1; TRBD1 matches 7 bases. Sequencing was carried out using peripheral blood. The sequence was collected from an older woman with COVID-19, enrolled during active disease. CDR3 sequence: CASSLRGLSSYNEQFF. Here the CDR3 DNA reads TGTGCCAGCAGTTTAAGGGGGCTTAGCTCCTACAATGAGCAGTTCTTC.